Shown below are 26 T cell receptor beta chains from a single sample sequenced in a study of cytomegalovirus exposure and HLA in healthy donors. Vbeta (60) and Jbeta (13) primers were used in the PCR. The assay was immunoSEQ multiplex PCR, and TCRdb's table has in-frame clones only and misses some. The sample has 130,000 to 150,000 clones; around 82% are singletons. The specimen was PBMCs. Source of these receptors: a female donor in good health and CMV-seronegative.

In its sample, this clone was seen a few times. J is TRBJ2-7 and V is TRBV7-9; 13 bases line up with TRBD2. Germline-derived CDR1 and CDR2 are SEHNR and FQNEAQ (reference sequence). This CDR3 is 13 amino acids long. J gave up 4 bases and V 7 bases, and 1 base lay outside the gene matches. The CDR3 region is CASTTSGGYEQYF. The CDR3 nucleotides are TGTGCCAGCACGACTAGCGGGGGGTACGAGCAGTACTTC.

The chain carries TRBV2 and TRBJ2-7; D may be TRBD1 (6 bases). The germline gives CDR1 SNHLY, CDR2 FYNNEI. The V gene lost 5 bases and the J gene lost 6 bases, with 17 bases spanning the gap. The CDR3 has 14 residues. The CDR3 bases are TGTGCCAGCAGTTTGGACAGTCTCTGGGGCGAGCAGTACTTC. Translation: CASSLDSLWGEQYF.

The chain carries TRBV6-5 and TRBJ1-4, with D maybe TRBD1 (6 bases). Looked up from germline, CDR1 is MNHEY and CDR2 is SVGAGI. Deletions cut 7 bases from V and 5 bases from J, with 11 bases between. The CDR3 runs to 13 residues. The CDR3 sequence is CASKDRLNEKLFF. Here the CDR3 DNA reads TGTGCCAGCAAGGACAGACTAAATGAAAAACTGTTTTTT.

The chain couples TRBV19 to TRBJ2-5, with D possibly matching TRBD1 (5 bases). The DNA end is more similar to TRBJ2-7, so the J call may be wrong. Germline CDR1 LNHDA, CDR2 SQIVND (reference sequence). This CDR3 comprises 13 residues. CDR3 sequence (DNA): TGTGCCAGTAGTATGGGCCAGGGATACGAGCAGTACTTC. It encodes CASSMGQGYEQYF.

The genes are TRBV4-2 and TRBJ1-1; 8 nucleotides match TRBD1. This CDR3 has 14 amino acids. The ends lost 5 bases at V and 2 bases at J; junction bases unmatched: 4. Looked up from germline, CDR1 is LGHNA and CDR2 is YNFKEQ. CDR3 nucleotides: TGTGCCAGCAGCGCGGACAGGGCCAACACTGAAGCTTTCTTT. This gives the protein CASSADRANTEAFF.

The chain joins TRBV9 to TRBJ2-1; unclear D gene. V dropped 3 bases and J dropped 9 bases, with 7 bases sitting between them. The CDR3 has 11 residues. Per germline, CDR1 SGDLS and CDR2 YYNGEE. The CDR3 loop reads CASSGFGEQFF. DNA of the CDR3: TGTGCCAGCAGCGGGTTCGGTGAGCAGTTCTTC.

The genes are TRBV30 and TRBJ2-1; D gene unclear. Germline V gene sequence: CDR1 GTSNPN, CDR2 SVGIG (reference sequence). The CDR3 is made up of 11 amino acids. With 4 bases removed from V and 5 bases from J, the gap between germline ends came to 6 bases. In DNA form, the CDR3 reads TGTGCCTGGAACAGAGACAATGAGCAGTTCTTC. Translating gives CAWNRDNEQFF.

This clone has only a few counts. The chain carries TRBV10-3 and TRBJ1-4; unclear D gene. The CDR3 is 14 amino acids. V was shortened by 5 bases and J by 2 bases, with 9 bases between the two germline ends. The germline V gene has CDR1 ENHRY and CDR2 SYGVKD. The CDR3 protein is CAISSVRTNEKLFF. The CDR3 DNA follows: TGTGCCATCAGTTCCGTGAGGACTAATGAAAAACTGTTTTTT.

CDR3 sequence reads: CASSETAANYGYTF. The CDR3 DNA follows: TGCGCCAGCAGCGAGACAGCCGCGAACTATGGCTACACCTTC. J is TRBJ1-2 and V is TRBV5-1; weak D call: TRBD1 (5 bases). The CDR3 is 14 amino acids. Germline CDR1 reads SGHRS; CDR2 reads YFSETQ. V lost 4 bases and J lost 2, with 12 bases in between.

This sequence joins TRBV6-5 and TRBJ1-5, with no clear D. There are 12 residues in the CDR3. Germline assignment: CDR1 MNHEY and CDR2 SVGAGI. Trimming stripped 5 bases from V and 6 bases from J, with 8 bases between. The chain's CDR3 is CASSQSSQPQHF. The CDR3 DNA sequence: TGTGCCAGCAGTCAATCTAGTCAGCCCCAGCATTTT.

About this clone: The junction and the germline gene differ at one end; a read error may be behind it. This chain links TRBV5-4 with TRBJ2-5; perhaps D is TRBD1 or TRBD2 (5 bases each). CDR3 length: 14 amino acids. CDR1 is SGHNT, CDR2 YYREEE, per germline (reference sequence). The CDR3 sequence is CASTLGVRRETQYF. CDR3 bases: TGTGCCAGCACCTTGGGGGTCCGGAGGGAGACCCAGTACTTC.

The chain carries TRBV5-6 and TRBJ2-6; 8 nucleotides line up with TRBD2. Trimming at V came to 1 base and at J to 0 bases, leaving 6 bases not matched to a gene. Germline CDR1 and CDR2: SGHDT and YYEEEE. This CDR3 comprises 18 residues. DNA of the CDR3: TGTGCCAGCAGCTTGTATCTAGCGGGCACCTCTGGGGCCAACGTCCTGACTTTC. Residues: CASSLYLAGTSGANVLTF.

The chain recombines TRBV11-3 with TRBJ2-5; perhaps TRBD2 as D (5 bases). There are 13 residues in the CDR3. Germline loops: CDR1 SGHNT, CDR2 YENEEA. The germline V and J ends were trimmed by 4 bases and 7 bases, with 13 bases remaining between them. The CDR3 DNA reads TGTGCCAGCAGCTCGACTACGGCGGGGACCCAGTACTTC. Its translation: CASSSTTAGTQYF.

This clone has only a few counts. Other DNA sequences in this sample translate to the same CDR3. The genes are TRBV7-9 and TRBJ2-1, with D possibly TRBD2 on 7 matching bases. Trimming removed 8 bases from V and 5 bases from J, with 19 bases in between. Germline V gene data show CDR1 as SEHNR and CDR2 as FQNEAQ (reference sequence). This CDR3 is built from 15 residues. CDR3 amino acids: CASSVGRGPHNEQFF. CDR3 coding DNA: TGTGCCAGCTCGGTCGGGCGGGGGCCACACAATGAGCAGTTCTTC.

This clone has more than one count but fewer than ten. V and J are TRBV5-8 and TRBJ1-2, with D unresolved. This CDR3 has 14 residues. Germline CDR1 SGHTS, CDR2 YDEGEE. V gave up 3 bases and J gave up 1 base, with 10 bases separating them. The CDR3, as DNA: TGTGCCAGCAGCTCTACCCTCTTTAACTATGGCTACACCTTC. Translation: CASSSTLFNYGYTF.

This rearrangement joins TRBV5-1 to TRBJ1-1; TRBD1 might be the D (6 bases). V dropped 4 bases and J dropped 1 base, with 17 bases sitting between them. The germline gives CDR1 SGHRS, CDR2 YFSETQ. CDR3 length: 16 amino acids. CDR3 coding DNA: TGCGCCAGCAGCCTCGGACAGTCCAGTAGGAACACTGAAGCTTTCTTT. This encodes CASSLGQSSRNTEAFF.

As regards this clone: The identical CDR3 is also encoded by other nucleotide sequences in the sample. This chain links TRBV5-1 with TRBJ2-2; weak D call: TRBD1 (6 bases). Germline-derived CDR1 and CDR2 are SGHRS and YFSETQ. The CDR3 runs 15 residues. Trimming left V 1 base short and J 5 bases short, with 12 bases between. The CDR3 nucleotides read TGCGCCAGCAGCTTGACAGGGCCCACGACCGGGGAGCTGTTTTTT. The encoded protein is CASSLTGPTTGELFF.

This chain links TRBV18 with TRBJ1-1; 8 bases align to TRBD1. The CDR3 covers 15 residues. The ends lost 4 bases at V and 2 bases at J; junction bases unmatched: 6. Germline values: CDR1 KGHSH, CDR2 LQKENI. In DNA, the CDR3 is TGTGCCAGCTCACAGCGGACAGGGATAAACACTGAAGCTTTCTTT. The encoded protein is CASSQRTGINTEAFF. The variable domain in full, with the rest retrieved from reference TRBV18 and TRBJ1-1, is NAGVMQNPRHLVRRRGQEARLRCSPMKGHSHVYWYRQLPEEGLKFMVYLQKENIIDESGMPKERFSAEFPKEGPSILRIQQVVRGDSAAYFCASSQRTGINTEAFFGQGTRLTVV.

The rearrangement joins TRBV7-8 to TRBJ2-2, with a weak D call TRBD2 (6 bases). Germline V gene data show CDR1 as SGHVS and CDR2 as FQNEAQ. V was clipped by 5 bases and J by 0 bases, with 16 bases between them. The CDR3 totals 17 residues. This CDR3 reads CASSAPRDSPNTGELFF. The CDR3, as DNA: TGTGCCAGCAGCGCCCCGCGGGACTCACCGAACACCGGGGAGCTGTTTTTT.

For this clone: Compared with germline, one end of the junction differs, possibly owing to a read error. Here the CDR3 reads CSSSLWTGSLYSNQPQHF. The CDR3 DNA sequence: TGTTCCAGCAGTCTATGGACAGGCTCCCTTTATAGCAATCAGCCCCAGCATTTT. This rearrangement joins TRBV7-9 to TRBJ1-5; 7 bases are shared with TRBD1. Germline CDR1 and CDR2: SEHNR and FQNEAQ (reference sequence). The CDR3 sequence is 18 residues long.

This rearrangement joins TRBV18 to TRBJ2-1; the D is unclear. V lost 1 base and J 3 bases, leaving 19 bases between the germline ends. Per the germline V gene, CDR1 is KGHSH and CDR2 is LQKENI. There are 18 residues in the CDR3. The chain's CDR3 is CASSPQVAALTYYNEQFF. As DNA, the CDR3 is TGTGCCAGCTCACCACAGGTGGCAGCACTAACCTACTACAATGAGCAGTTCTTC. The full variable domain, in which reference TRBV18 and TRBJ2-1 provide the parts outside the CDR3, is NAGVMQNPRHLVRRRGQEARLRCSPMKGHSHVYWYRQLPEEGLKFMVYLQKENIIDESGMPKERFSAEFPKEGPSILRIQQVVRGDSAAYFCASSPQVAALTYYNEQFFGPGTRLTVL.

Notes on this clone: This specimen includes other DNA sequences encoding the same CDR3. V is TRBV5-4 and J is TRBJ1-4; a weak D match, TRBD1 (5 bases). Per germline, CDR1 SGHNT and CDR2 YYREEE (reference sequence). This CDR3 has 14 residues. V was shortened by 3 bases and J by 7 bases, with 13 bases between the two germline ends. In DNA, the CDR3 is TGTGCCAGCAGCTATGGGCAGGGTGGTGAAAAACTGTTTTTT. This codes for CASSYGQGGEKLFF.

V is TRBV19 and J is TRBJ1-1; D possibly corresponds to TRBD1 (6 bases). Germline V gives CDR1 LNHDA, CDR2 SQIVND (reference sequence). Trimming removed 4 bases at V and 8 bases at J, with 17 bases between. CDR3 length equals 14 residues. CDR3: CASSTLRRTVEAFF. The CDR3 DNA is TGTGCCAGTAGTACCTTAAGACGGACAGTCGAAGCTTTCTTT. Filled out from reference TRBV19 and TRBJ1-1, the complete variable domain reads DGGITQSPKYLFRKEGQNVTLSCEQNLNHDAMYWYRQDPGQGLRLIYYSQIVNDFQKGDIAEGYSVSREKKESFPLTVTSAQKNPTAFYLCASSTLRRTVEAFFGQGTRLTVV.

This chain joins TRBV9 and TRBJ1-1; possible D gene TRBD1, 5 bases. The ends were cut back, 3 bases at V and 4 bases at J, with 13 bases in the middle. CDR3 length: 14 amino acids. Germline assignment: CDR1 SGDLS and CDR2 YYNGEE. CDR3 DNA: TGTGCCAGCAGCGAGGGGACTCTGATCACTGAAGCTTTCTTT. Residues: CASSEGTLITEAFF.

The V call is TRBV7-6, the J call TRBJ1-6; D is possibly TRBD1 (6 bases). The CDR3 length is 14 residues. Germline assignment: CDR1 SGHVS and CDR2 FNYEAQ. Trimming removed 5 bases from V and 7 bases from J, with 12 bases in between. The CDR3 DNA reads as TGTGCCAGCAGCCCCCGGGACACCAATTCACCCCTCCACTTT. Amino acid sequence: CASSPRDTNSPLHF.

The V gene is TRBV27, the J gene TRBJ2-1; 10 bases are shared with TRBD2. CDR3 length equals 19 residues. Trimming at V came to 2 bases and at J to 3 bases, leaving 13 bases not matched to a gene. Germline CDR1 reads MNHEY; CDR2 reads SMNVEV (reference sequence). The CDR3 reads CASSLRAQRAGGLYNEQFF. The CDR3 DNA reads TGTGCCAGCAGTTTACGGGCCCAGCGAGCGGGGGGGCTCTACAATGAGCAGTTCTTC.